This T cell receptor beta chain is drawn from a study of metastatic and nonmetastatic thyroid tumors. Study as a whole: Repertoire data that came from the blood and tumor or nodule tissue of malignant and benign thyroid patients were compared. Study conclusions and caveats: In both blood and tumor samples, TCR beta diversity was reported significantly higher for malignant than benign nodules.

TCRdb reanalyzed the PCR reads via MiXCR. The sample has fewer than 40,000 clones, about a sixth seen once. With 6 bases removed from V and 7 bases from J, the gap between germline ends came to 18 bases. This CDR3 contains 15 residues. Germline V gene data show CDR1 as ENHRY and CDR2 as SYGVKD. This clone was counted many times. Its antigen remains unknown. Nobody among the patients had been given any treatment before thyroid surgery. Sequenced input: blood. The chain joins TRBV10-3 to TRBJ2-2; D is perhaps TRBD1 (6 bases). The TCR was taken from a female donor with papillary thyroid cancer or a benign thyroid nodule (not recorded which). Some clones in this sample may be carry-over from other donors' samples. The CDR3 DNA is TGTGCCATCAGCCAGGGGCTTGACTACGGCGGGGAGCTGTTTTTT. Translation gives CAISQGLDYGGELFF.